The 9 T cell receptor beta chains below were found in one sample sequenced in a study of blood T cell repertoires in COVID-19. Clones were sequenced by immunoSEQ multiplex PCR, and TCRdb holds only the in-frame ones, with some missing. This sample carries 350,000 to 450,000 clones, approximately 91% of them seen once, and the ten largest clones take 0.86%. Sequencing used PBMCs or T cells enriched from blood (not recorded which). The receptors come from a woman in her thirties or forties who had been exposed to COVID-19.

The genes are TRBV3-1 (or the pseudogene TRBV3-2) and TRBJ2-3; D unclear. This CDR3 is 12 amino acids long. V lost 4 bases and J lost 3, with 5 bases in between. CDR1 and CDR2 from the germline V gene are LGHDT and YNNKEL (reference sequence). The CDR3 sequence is CASSRRTDTQYF. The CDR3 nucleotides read TGTGCCAGCAGCCGGAGAACAGATACGCAGTATTTT.

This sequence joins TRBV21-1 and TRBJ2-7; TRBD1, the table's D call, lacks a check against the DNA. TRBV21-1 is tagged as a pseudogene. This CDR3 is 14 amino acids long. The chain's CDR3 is CASIYRDRAYEQYF. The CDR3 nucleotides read TGTGCCAGCATATACCGGGACAGGGCCTACGAGCAGTACTTC.

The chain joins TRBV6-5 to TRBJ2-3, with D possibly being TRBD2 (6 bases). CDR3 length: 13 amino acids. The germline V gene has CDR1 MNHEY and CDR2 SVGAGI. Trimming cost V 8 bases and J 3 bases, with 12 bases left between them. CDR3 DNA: TGTGCCAGCCTCGGCCGGGGGACAGATACGCAGTATTTT. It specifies CASLGRGTDTQYF.

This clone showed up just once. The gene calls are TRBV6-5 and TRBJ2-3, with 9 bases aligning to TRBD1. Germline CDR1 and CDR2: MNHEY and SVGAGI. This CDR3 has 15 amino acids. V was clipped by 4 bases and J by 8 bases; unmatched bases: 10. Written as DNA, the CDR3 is TGTGCCAGCAGTTTCATCGACAGGGGGAGAGGTACGCAGTATTTT. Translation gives CASSFIDRGRGTQYF.

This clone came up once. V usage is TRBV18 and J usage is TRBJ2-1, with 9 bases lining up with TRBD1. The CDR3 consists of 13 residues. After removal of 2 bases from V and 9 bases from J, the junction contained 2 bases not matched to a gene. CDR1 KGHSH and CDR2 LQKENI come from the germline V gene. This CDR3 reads CASSPGDRAEQFF. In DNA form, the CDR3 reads TGTGCCAGCTCACCAGGGGACAGGGCTGAGCAGTTCTTC.

CDR3 bases: TGTGCCACCGCGGGAGTCTATGGCTACACCTTC. Its protein is CATAGVYGYTF. The chain combines TRBV24-1 with TRBJ1-2, with D hard to call. CDR3 length: 11 residues. The V end lost 9 bases, the J end lost 4 bases, and 8 bases lay between the germline ends. Germline loops: CDR1 KGHDR, CDR2 SFDVKD.

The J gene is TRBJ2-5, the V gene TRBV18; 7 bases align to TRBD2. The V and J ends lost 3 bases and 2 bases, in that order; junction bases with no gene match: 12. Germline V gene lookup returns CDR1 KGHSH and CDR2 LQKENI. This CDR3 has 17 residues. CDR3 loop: CASSPNQRGGNQETQYF. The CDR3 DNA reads TGTGCCAGCTCACCGAACCAGCGGGGAGGAAATCAAGAGACCCAGTACTTC. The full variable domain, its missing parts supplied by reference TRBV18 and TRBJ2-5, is NAGVMQNPRHLVRRRGQEARLRCSPMKGHSHVYWYRQLPEEGLKFMVYLQKENIIDESGMPKERFSAEFPKEGPSILRIQQVVRGDSAAYFCASSPNQRGGNQETQYFGPGTRLLVL.

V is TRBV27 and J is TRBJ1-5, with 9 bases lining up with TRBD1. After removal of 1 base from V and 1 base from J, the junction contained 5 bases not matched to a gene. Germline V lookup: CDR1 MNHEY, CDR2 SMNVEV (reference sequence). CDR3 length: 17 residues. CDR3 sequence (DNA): TGTGCCAGCAGTTTATGGGGAGGACAGGGGAGCAATCAGCCCCAGCATTTT. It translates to CASSLWGGQGSNQPQHF.

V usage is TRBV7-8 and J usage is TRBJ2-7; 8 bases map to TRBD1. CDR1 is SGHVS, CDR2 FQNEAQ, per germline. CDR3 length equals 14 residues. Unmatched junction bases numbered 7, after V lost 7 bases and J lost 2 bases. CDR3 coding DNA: TGTGCCAGCACCCACAGGGGGAATCCCTACGAGCAGTACTTC. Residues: CASTHRGNPYEQYF.